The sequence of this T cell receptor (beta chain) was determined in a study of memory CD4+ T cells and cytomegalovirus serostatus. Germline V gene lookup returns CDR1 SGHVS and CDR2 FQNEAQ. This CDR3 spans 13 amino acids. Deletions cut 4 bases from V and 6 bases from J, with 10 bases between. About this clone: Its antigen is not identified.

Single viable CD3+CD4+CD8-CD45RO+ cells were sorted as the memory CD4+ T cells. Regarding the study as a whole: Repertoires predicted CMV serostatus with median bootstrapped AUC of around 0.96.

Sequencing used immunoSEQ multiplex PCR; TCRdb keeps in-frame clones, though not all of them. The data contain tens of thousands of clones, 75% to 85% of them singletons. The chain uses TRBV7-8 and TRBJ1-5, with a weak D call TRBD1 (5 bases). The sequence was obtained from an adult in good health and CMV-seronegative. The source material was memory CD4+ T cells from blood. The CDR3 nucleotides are TGTGCCAGCAGCTCCGGGAGGGGTCAGCCCCAGCATTTT. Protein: CASSSGRGQPQHF.